This T cell receptor (beta chain) was sequenced for a study of blood T cell repertoires in COVID-19. As for the study in general: Italy, Spain and the United States were the sources of the convalescent and acute COVID-19 samples. The cDNA or gDNA used as material had been derived from T cells, B-cell-depleted T cells, or PBMCs.

Authors' methods: The authors estimated nucleated cell counts from reference gene primer amplification. Sequenced by immunoSEQ multiplex PCR; TCRdb stores in-frame clones only, minus some. For V, J and clone size, that table is used; D and trimming come from the DNA. The sample lists around 160,000 clones, 85% occurring once. This CDR3 spans 14 amino acids. The germline CDR1 and CDR2 sequences are MGHDK and SYGVNS. V lost 6 bases, J lost 2 bases, and 13 bases lay in between. The TCR sequence derives from a woman in her 40s with active or convalescent COVID-19. The sequencing sample was made of peripheral blood. The chain joins TRBV25-1 to TRBJ1-2; D may be TRBD1 (6 bases). The CDR3 here is CASSLDSSNYGYTF. CDR3 DNA: TGTGCCAGCAGCCTGGACAGCTCGAACTATGGCTACACCTTC.